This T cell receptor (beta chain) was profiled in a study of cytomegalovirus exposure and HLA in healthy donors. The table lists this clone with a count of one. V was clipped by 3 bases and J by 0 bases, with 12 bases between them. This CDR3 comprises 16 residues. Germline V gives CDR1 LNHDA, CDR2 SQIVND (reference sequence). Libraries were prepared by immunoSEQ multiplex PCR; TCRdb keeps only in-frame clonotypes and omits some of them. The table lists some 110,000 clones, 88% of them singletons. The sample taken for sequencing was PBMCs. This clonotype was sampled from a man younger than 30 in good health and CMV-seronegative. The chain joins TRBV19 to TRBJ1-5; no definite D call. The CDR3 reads CASSIREANSNQPQHF. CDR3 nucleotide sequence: TGTGCCAGTAGTATCCGGGAAGCAAATAGCAATCAGCCCCAGCATTTT. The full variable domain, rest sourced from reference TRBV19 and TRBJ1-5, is DGGITQSPKYLFRKEGQNVTLSCEQNLNHDAMYWYRQDPGQGLRLIYYSQIVNDFQKGDIAEGYSVSREKKESFPLTVTSAQKNPTAFYLCASSIREANSNQPQHFGDGTRLSIL.